A selection of T cell receptor beta chains follows, all from one sample in a study of Ad26.COV2.S vaccination and SARS-CoV-2 variants. Some clones are missing from TCRdb's copy, which holds only in-frame ones; the method was immunoSEQ multiplex PCR. Among 300,000 to 450,000 clones listed, about 91% were seen once. The specimen was peripheral blood, collected after recovery from COVID-19. Receptor source: a human donor who had recovered from COVID-19. The CDR3 runs from the conserved cysteine through the conserved F or W. The D gene is left open where the match is weak. Only part of the rows carry a size: once, few, many, or a class if the clone is expanded.

>TRBV27|TRBJ2-3|TRBD1|NA
CASSSHQGQDTDTQYF
TGTGCCAGCAGTTCTCATCAAGGACAGGACACAGATACGCAGTATTTT
>TRBV10-1|TRBJ1-1|NA|NA
CASSEGGRLNTEAFF
TGCGCCAGCAGTGAGGGGGGCAGGCTGAACACTGAAGCTTTCTTT
>TRBV27|TRBJ1-5|TRBD1|NA
CASSWKGADSNQPQHF
TGTGCCAGCAGTTGGAAGGGGGCGGATAGCAATCAGCCCCAGCATTTT
>TRBV18|TRBJ1-1|TRBD1|NA
CASSPSRGSNTEAFF
TGTGCCAGCTCACCCTCCAGGGGGTCGAACACTGAAGCTTTCTTT
>TRBV5-5|TRBJ1-5|NA|once
CASSPDRASNQPQHF
TGTGCCAGCAGCCCCGACCGAGCGAGCAATCAGCCCCAGCATTTT
>TRBV27|TRBJ2-7|TRBD1|NA
CASRGGGPYYEQYF
TGTGCCAGCCGAGGGGGCGGACCTTACTACGAGCAGTACTTC
>TRBV2|TRBJ1-3|TRBD1|NA
CASSDRQGVTGNTIYF
TGTGCCAGCAGTGATCGCCAGGGGGTAACTGGAAACACCATATATTTT
>TRBV5-1|TRBJ1-2|NA|NA
CASSLGPINYGYTF
TGCGCCAGCAGCCTCGGACCGATAAACTATGGCTACACCTTC
>TRBV5-1|TRBJ1-5|NA|few
CASSEMSNQPQHF
TGCGCCAGCAGCGAGATGAGCAATCAGCCCCAGCATTTT
>TRBV5-1|TRBJ1-5|NA|NA
CASSLESDQPQHF
TGCGCCAGCAGCTTGGAGTCGGATCAGCCCCAGCATTTT
>TRBV10-2|TRBJ1-6|NA|NA
CASSENPAGSPLHF
TGCGCCAGCAGCGAAAACCCTGCCGGTTCACCCCTCCACTTT
>TRBV7-3|TRBJ2-1|TRBD2|NA
CASSLGGLGNEQFF
TGTGCCAGCAGCCTAGGGGGACTAGGCAATGAGCAGTTCTTC
>TRBV13|TRBJ2-1|NA|once
CASSLELKRNNEQFF
TGTGCCAGCAGCTTAGAACTGAAAAGGAACAATGAGCAGTTCTTC
>TRBV6-6|TRBJ2-3|NA|once
CANTADTQYF
TGTGCCAACACCGCAGATACGCAGTATTTT
>TRBV28|TRBJ1-2|NA|NA
CASRGGLPNYGYTF
TGTGCCAGCAGGGGGGGTCTTCCTAACTATGGCTACACCTTC
>TRBV29-1|TRBJ2-7|TRBD2|NA
CSVGTSGGAVEQYF
TGCAGCGTAGGGACTAGCGGGGGGGCCGTCGAGCAGTACTTC
>TRBV5-1|TRBJ1-1|NA|NA
CASSPTGGTLGTEAFF
TGCGCCAGCAGCCCCACCGGGGGGACCCTGGGCACTGAAGCTTTCTTT
>TRBV6-2/TRBV6-3|TRBJ1-4|NA|few
CASSRAGEKLFF
TGTGCCAGCAGCCGCGCGGGAGAAAAACTGTTTTTT
>TRBV18|TRBJ2-1|NA|NA
CASSPPGANEQFF
TGTGCCAGCTCACCACCGGGGGCGAATGAGCAGTTCTTC
>TRBV9|TRBJ1-1|NA|NA
CASSDTVNEAFF
TGTGCCAGCAGCGACACAGTTAATGAAGCTTTCTTT
>TRBV2|TRBJ1-6|NA|NA
CASRGDYNSPLHF
TGTGCCAGCCGGGGAGACTATAATTCACCCCTCCACTTT
>TRBV2|TRBJ2-3|TRBD2|NA
CATQPGTSGGALTDTQYF
TGTGCCACCCAACCCGGGACTAGCGGGGGGGCCCTCACAGATACGCAGTATTTT
>TRBV9|TRBJ2-4|NA|NA
CASSVGTAKNIQYF
TGTGCCAGCAGCGTAGGGACAGCCAAAAACATTCAGTACTTC
>TRBV7-8|TRBJ2-7|TRBD1|NA
CASSKREDRGDISSYEQYF
TGTGCCAGCAGCAAGCGCGAGGACAGGGGCGACATATCTTCCTACGAGCAGTACTTC
>TRBV19|TRBJ1-6|NA|NA
CASSTMLASYNSPLHF
TGTGCCAGTAGTACCATGTTGGCCTCCTATAATTCACCCCTCCACTTT
>TRBV7-6|TRBJ2-1|NA|NA
CASSPRGLAGEQFF
TGTGCCAGCAGCCCTCGGGGGCTAGCAGGTGAGCAGTTCTTC
>TRBV5-8|TRBJ1-2|NA|NA
CASSPGSPVVAYGYTF
TGTGCCAGTTCTCCCGGGAGCCCCGTAGTGGCCTATGGCTACACCTTC
>TRBV5-5|TRBJ1-2|NA|NA
CASSLLGVDRDGYTF
TGTGCCAGCAGCCTACTGGGGGTGGATAGGGATGGCTACACCTTC
>TRBV11-2|TRBJ2-7|NA|NA
CASNQAGYGDEQYF
TGTGCCAGCAACCAAGCGGGTTACGGCGACGAGCAGTACTTC
>TRBV12-2|TRBJ2-7|NA|NA
CASRLVVDMGLLYEQYF
TGTGCAAGTCGCTTAGTTGTTGATATGGGACTCCTCTACGAGCAGTACTTC
>TRBV5-4|TRBJ2-2|NA|NA
CASSLVEPNTGELFF
TGTGCCAGCAGCTTGGTGGAGCCGAACACCGGGGAGCTGTTTTTT
>TRBV7-2|TRBJ1-2|NA|NA
CASSLEVNYGYTF
TGTGCCAGCAGCTTAGAGGTTAACTATGGCTACACCTTC
>TRBV12-2|TRBJ2-6|NA|NA
CASRFRYSGANVLTF
TGTGCAAGTCGCTTCAGGTACTCTGGGGCCAACGTCCTGACTTTC
>TRBV12-3/TRBV12-4|TRBJ1-2|TRBD1|once
CASSRDRYYGYTF
TGTGCCAGCAGTCGGGACAGATATTATGGCTACACCTTC
>TRBV6-6|TRBJ1-2|TRBD1|NA
CASSPGQGNYGYTF
TGTGCCAGCAGTCCGGGACAGGGGAACTATGGCTACACCTTC
>TRBV9|TRBJ2-7|NA|NA
CASSAGGTRGEQYF
TGTGCCAGCAGCGCAGGGGGGACCCGGGGCGAGCAGTACTTC
>TRBV5-8|TRBJ2-7|TRBD2|NA
CASSFQGLAPGEQYF
TGTGCCAGCAGCTTCCAGGGACTAGCGCCCGGGGAGCAGTACTTC
>TRBV7-6|TRBJ1-5|NA|once
CASSQDGGSNQPQHF
TGTGCCAGCAGCCAAGATGGGGGCAGCAATCAGCCCCAGCATTTT
>TRBV9|TRBJ2-1|NA|once
CASSVASQGLGLLSNNEQFF
TGTGCCAGCAGCGTAGCTAGCCAGGGACTGGGGCTTCTCAGCAACAATGAGCAGTTCTTC
>TRBV5-1|TRBJ1-1|NA|NA
CASRVNTEAFF
TGCGCCAGCAGAGTGAACACTGAAGCTTTCTTT
>TRBV27|TRBJ1-1|TRBD1|NA
CASKGASTYTEAFF
TGTGCCAGCAAGGGGGCTTCGACGTACACTGAAGCTTTCTTT
>TRBV12-5|TRBJ2-1|NA|once
CASGFGRYGGDRNNEQFF
TGTGCTAGTGGTTTCGGGCGGTATGGAGGGGACCGCAATAATGAGCAGTTCTTC
>TRBV6-2/TRBV6-3|TRBJ1-5|NA|NA
CASSSPQVALGYSNQPQHF
TGTGCCAGCAGTTCCCCACAGGTGGCCCTTGGTTATAGCAATCAGCCCCAGCATTTT
>TRBV13|TRBJ1-2|NA|NA
CASSLAGNYGYTF
TGTGCCAGCAGCTTAGCAGGCAACTATGGCTACACCTTC
>TRBV14|TRBJ2-7|NA|NA
CASSQSASYEQYF
TGTGCCAGCAGCCAAAGTGCGAGCTACGAGCAGTACTTC
>TRBV4-1|TRBJ2-1|TRBD2|NA
CASRSRNSGGVEVQFF
TGCGCCAGCAGGTCCCGGAATAGCGGGGGGGTCGAGGTGCAGTTCTTC
>TRBV5-1|TRBJ2-4|NA|NA
CASKEQAGDIQYF
TGCGCCAGCAAGGAACAGGCCGGGGACATTCAGTACTTC
>TRBV7-2|TRBJ2-3|TRBD2|NA
CASSGGLAGDEDTQYF
TGTGCCAGCAGCGGGGGACTAGCGGGGGATGAAGATACGCAGTATTTT
>TRBV9|TRBJ1-1|NA|NA
CASSVASGANTEAFF
TGTGCCAGCAGCGTAGCGAGCGGGGCTAACACTGAAGCTTTCTTT
>TRBV5-1|TRBJ1-3|NA|once
CASSLVAPTDTIYF
TGCGCCAGCAGCTTGGTGGCGCCAACGGACACCATATATTTT
>TRBV28|TRBJ1-2|NA|NA
CASSSPAYRYGYTF
TGTGCCAGCAGCTCGCCGGCCTATCGGTATGGCTACACCTTC
>TRBV9|TRBJ1-3|NA|NA
CASSVGETGNTIYF
TGTGCCAGCAGCGTAGGGGAAACTGGAAACACCATATATTTT
>TRBV12-5|TRBJ1-5|NA|few
CASGFHTSNQPQHF
TGTGCTAGTGGCTTCCACACCTCCAATCAGCCCCAGCATTTT